The present entry profiles one T cell receptor (beta chain) with its context. Its target is not known. Both 60 Vbeta primers and 13 Jbeta primers went into the PCR. TCRdb's table, derived via immunoSEQ multiplex PCR, lists solely in-frame clones and lacks some. The sample holds over 150,000 clones, approximately 71% seen once. This entry belongs to a study of cytomegalovirus exposure and HLA in healthy donors. Study results and limitations: In a later analysis, at a false discovery rate of 0.05, 16,951 TCR beta sequences matched HLA alleles.

The V gene end was trimmed by 7 bases and the J gene end by 11 bases; junction bases not matched to a gene: 6. Germline CDR1 is LNHDA and CDR2 is SQIVND (reference sequence). The CDR3 is made up of 11 amino acids. This chain links TRBV19 with TRBJ1-1; TRBD1 matches at 8 bases. The specimen sequenced was PBMCs. The sequence derives from a woman aged 18 to 35 in good health and CMV-seropositive. CDR3 bases: TGTGCCAGTACCAGGACAGGGCAGGCTTTCTTT. This gives the protein CASTRTGQAFF.